This TCR beta chain came from a study of cytomegalovirus exposure and HLA in healthy donors. Overall study findings and caveats: TCR sequences were mostly rare, though some public TCRs occurred in many donors. HLA alleles showed associations with 16,951 TCR beta sequences in a later analysis, at a 0.05 false discovery rate. Listed as cytomegalovirus-associated were approximately 160 TCR beta chains.

The PCR made use of 60 Vbeta and 13 Jbeta primers. The protocol was immunoSEQ multiplex PCR, while the TCRdb copy is restricted to in-frame clones and leaves out a portion. The sample lists some 150,000 clones, less than 85% occurring once. There are 14 residues in the CDR3. Germline V gives CDR1 SGHTA, CDR2 FQGNSA. Between the trimmed V and J ends, which lost 3 bases and 6 bases, there was a span of 15 bases. As to this clone: Its antigen is unknown.

Material for sequencing was PBMCs. V usage is TRBV7-2 and J usage is TRBJ2-7; D is possibly TRBD1 (6 bases). This TCR came from a woman aged 45-65 years in good health and CMV-seropositive. The CDR3 DNA reads as TGTGCCAGCAGCTTGATGGCAGGGGCTCCCGAGCAGTACTTC. It codes for CASSLMAGAPEQYF.